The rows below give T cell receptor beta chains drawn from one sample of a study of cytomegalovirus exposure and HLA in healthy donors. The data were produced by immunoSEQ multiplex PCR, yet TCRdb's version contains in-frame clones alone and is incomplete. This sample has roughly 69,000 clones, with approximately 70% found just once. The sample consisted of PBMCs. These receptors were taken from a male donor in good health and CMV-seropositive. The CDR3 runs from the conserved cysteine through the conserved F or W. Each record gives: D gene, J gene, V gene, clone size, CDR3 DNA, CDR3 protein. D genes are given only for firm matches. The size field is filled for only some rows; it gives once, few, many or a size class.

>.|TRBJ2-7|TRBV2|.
TGTGCCAGCAGCAGGGGACTAAACGAGCAGTACTTC
CASSRGLNEQYF
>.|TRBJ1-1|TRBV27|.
TGTGCCAGCAGTTTAAGACAGAACACTGAAGCTTTCTTT
CASSLRQNTEAFF
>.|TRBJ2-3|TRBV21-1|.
TGTGCCAGCAGCAAAGAGGGACAGGGGGCGAGGGGGTACAGTGTAGGTACGCAGTATTTT
CASSKEGQGARGYSVGTQYF
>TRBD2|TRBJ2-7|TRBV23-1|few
TGCGCCAGCAGTCGCGGGGGAGAGGTCCACTACGAGCAGTACTTC
CASSRGGEVHYEQYF
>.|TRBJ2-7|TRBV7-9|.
TGTGCCAGCAGCTTAGACCCGAGCCACGAGCAGTACTTC
CASSLDPSHEQYF
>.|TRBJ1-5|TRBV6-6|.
TGTGCCAGCAGCCGGGACTTGAGCAATCAGCCCCAGCATTTT
CASSRDLSNQPQHF
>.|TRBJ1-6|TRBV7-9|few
TGTTCCAGCAGCTTAGCGCAGGGGAATAATTCACCCCTCCACTTT
CSSSLAQGNNSPLHF
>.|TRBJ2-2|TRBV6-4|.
TGTGCCAGCAGTGAAGAGGAAACGAACACCGGGGAGCTGTTTTTT
CASSEEETNTGELFF
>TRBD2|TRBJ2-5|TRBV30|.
TGTGCCTGGACCCAGGGGACAGCGGGGGGAGAGACCCAGTACTTC
CAWTQGTAGGETQYF
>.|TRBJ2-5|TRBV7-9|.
TGTGCCAGCAGCGGAAACGAACTAGGCGAGACCCAGTACTTC
CASSGNELGETQYF
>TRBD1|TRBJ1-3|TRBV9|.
TGTGCCAGCAGCGCGGGGACAGGGGCTGGAAACACCATATATTTT
CASSAGTGAGNTIYF
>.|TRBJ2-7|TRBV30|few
TGTGCCTGGAGTGTAGGGGTGGCTTTCGACGAGCAGTACTTC
CAWSVGVAFDEQYF
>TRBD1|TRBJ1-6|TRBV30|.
TGTGCCTGGAGTCTCGGACAGGGCCTTTCACCCCTCCACTTT
CAWSLGQGLSPLHF
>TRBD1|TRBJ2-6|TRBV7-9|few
TGTGCCAGCAGCTTGGGACAGGGGGCGCCTGGGGCCAACGTCCTGACTTTC
CASSLGQGAPGANVLTF
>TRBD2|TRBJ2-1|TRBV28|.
TGTGCCAGCAGTACCAAACTAGCGGGAGGGTTAGGAGGCTACAATGAGCAGTTCTTC
CASSTKLAGGLGGYNEQFF
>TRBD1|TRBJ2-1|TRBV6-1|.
TGTGCCAGCATGCCCCGCGGCAGGGGGCGGCAGTTCTTC
CASMPRGRGRQFF
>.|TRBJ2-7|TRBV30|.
TGTGCCTGGGAAGGACAGACCTACGAGCAGTACTTC
CAWEGQTYEQYF
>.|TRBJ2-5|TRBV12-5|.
TGTGCCAGCGCCGCGGCTCAACAAGAGACCCAGTACTTC
CASAAAQQETQYF
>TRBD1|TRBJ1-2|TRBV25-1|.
TGTGCCAGCAGTGACCCCGGGACAGGGGAGGAGGGCTACACCTTC
CASSDPGTGEEGYTF
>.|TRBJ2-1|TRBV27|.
TGTGCCAGCAGTTTTGGGACTCCCAGGGGGGATGAGCAGTTCTTC
CASSFGTPRGDEQFF
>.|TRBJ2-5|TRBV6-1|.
TGTGCCAGCAGTCGACAGGAGCTCCAAGAGACCCAGTACTTC
CASSRQELQETQYF
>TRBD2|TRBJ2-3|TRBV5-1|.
TGCGCCAGCAGCCCCCCGGGGGGAGGTAGCACAGATACGCAGTATTTT
CASSPPGGGSTDTQYF
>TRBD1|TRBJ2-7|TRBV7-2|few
TGTGCCAGCAGCTCGTGGACAGGACCATCCTACGAGCAGTACTTC
CASSSWTGPSYEQYF
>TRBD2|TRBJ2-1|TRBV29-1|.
TGCAGCGTTGAAGCTAGCGGGATCTACAATGAGCAGTTCTTC
CSVEASGIYNEQFF
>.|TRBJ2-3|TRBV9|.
TGTGCCAGCAGCGTAGGTGCCGGTAGCACAGATACGCAGTATTTT
CASSVGAGSTDTQYF
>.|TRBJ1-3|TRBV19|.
TGTGCCAGTAGTATGTGGGGAGTCTCCTCTGGAAACACCATATATTTT
CASSMWGVSSGNTIYF
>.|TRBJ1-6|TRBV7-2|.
TGTGCCAGCAGCTCTGTGGGGGGAGGGTCGTCACCCCTCCACTTT
CASSSVGGGSSPLHF
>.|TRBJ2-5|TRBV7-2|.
TGTGCCAGCAGCTCCCCGCGGGAGACCCAGTACTTC
CASSSPRETQYF
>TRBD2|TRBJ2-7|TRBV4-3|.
TGCGCCAGCAGCCAAGATAAAGCGGGGCAGAACGAGCAGTACTTC
CASSQDKAGQNEQYF
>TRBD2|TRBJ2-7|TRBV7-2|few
TGTGCCAGCAGTTCCCGAGCGGGAGGGCCCTCCTACGAGCAGTACTTC
CASSSRAGGPSYEQYF
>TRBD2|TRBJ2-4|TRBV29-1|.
TGCAGCGTTTATGGACTAGCGAGGTCTCCCCGTTATCCATCAAACATTCAGTACTTC
CSVYGLARSPRYPSNIQYF
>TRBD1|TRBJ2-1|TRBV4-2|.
TGTGCCAGCAGCCAAGATTGGAGACAGGGGGTTGGTGAGCAGTTCTTC
CASSQDWRQGVGEQFF
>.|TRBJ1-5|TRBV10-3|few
TGTGCCATCAGTGAGTCGGTGCATACGAGGAATCAACCCCAGCATTTT
CAISESVHTRNQPQHF
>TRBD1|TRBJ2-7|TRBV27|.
TGTGCCAGCAGTTTTGGACAGGGGGGCTCCTACGAGCAGTACTTC
CASSFGQGGSYEQYF
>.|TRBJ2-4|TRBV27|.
TGTGCCAGCAGTTCGTGGGGATTAGGGGGGGGCAAAAACATTCAGTACTTC
CASSSWGLGGGKNIQYF
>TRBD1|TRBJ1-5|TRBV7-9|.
TGTTCCAGCAGCACGCAAACAGGGGGTAGAAATCAGCCCCAGCATTTT
CSSSTQTGGRNQPQHF
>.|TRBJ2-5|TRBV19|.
TGTGCCAGTAGCACCGCCGGGGGGACCCAGTACTTC
CASSTAGGTQYF
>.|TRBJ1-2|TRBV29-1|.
TGCAGCGTTGCTGGATCGGGGGGCGCCGGCTACACCTTC
CSVAGSGGAGYTF
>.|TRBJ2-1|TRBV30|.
TGTGCCTGGAAGCCTTTATCGCGGAGCGATGAGCAGTTCTTC
CAWKPLSRSDEQFF
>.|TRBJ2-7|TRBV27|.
TGTGCCAGCAGTTCCTGGACCAGGGGAAGGGTCTACGAGCAGTACTTC
CASSSWTRGRVYEQYF
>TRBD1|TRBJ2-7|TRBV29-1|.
TGCAGCGTTGTCAGGGGGAGCTCCTACGAGCAGTACTTC
CSVVRGSSYEQYF
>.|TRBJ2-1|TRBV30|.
TGTGCCTGGAGTTGGGACTTTTCGATGGGCAATGAGCAGTTCTTC
CAWSWDFSMGNEQFF
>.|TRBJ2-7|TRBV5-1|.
TGCGCCAGCAGCTCTGAGACAGACCTCTCCTACGAGCAGTACTTC
CASSSETDLSYEQYF
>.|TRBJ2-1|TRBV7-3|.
TGTGCCAGCAGCTTAAGAGTTTCCGTCGGACTGACCCACAATGAGCAGTTCTTC
CASSLRVSVGLTHNEQFF
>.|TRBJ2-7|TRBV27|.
TGTGCCAGCAGTCGTCAGGGGCTCGCCTCCTACGAGCAGTACTTC
CASSRQGLASYEQYF
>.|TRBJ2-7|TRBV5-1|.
TGCGCCAGCAGCTCCGGGACGGGACTCCTAGTCTACGAGCAGTACTTC
CASSSGTGLLVYEQYF
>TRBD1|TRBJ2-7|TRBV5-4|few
TGTGCCAGCAGTTATATGGACAGGGGCTACGAGCAGTACTTC
CASSYMDRGYEQYF
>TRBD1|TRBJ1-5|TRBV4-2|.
TGTGCCAGCAGCCTCGAGGACAGGGGGGATCAGCCCCAGCATTTT
CASSLEDRGDQPQHF
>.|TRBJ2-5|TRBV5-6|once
TGTGCCAGCAGCTTGAGTCGGGGTCAAGAGACCCAGTACTTC
CASSLSRGQETQYF